These 26 T cell receptor beta chains were sequenced from one sample in a study of control samples from healthy donors and cancer patients (dated by TCRdb to the early 2020s). Library preparation employed the immunoSEQ multiplex PCR assay. The table was pulled from immuneACCESS by TCRdb, which kept in-frame rearrangements only. Such tables lose some clones; where checked, under half of the loss comes from unresolved V genes, and the rest has no known cause. The data table for this sample lists 150,000 to 200,000 clones. More than 2% of the sample is in the top ten clones. Specimen: blood. Receptors originate from a woman aged 25-40 years in good health.

This chain connects TRBV4-1 to TRBJ1-2; a weak D match, TRBD1 (6 bases). V dropped 0 bases and J dropped 8 bases, with 13 bases sitting between them. Germline V gene lookup returns CDR1 MGHRA and CDR2 YSYEKL. This CDR3 comprises 14 residues. CDR3 DNA sequence: TGCGCCAGCAGCCAAGATCTAAGGGGGAACGGCTACACCTTC. Translation: CASSQDLRGNGYTF.

The chain employs TRBV4-2 and TRBJ1-1; D not certain. Between the trimmed V and J ends, which lost 0 bases and 2 bases, there was a span of 7 bases. CDR1 is LGHNA, CDR2 YNFKEQ, per germline. CDR3 size: 14 residues. CDR3 nucleotide sequence: TGTGCCAGCAGCCAAGATGTCGTCAACACTGAAGCTTTCTTT. Its translation is CASSQDVVNTEAFF.

The chain uses TRBV2 and TRBJ2-3; a possible D gene is TRBD1 (5 bases). From germline, CDR1 is SNHLY and CDR2 FYNNEI. CDR3 size: 16 residues. The V and J ends lost 1 base and 0 bases respectively, with 11 bases between them. CDR3 sequence (DNA): TGTGCCAGCAGTGAAGTAGGGGCCGCTAGCACAGATACGCAGTATTTT. Its protein is CASSEVGAASTDTQYF.

This sequence joins TRBV11-2 and TRBJ2-5; the D gene is possibly TRBD1 (6 bases). The CDR3 is 15 amino acids. V lost 1 base, J lost 6 bases, and 15 bases lay in between. Germline CDR1 and CDR2: SGHAT and FQNNGV. CDR3 sequence: CASSLVGQGMKTQYF. DNA for the CDR3: TGTGCCAGCAGCTTAGTGGGTCAGGGGATGAAGACCCAGTACTTC.

The chain carries TRBV5-4 and TRBJ2-1; D gene unclear. CDR1 SGHNT and CDR2 YYREEE come from the germline V gene (reference sequence). The germline V and J ends were trimmed by 0 bases and 2 bases, with 9 bases remaining between them. The CDR3 extends over 15 amino acids. CDR3 sequence: CASSLATDPYNEQFF. Here the CDR3 DNA reads TGTGCCAGCAGCTTGGCCACAGACCCCTACAATGAGCAGTTCTTC. The full variable domain, in which reference TRBV5-4 and TRBJ2-1 provide the parts outside the CDR3, is ETGVTQSPTHLIKTRGQQVTLRCSSQSGHNTVSWYQQALGQGPQFIFQYYREEENGRGNFPPRFSGLQFPNYSSELNVNALELDDSALYLCASSLATDPYNEQFFGPGTRLTVL.

The V and J genes are TRBV6-1 and TRBJ2-3; D gene ambiguous. The V gene lost 2 bases and the J gene lost 0 bases, with 18 bases spanning the gap. CDR1 and CDR2 from the germline V gene are MNHNS and SASEGT. This CDR3 spans 18 amino acids. The CDR3 loop is CASSETLEVLSSTDTQYF. The CDR3 DNA reads TGTGCCAGCAGTGAAACGCTTGAGGTCCTATCTAGCACAGATACGCAGTATTTT.

This sequence joins TRBV29-1 and TRBJ2-7, with TRBD1 as a possible D gene (5 bases). The CDR3 is 11 amino acids. The germline gives CDR1 SQVTM, CDR2 ANQGSEA. V was shortened by 2 bases and J by 6 bases, with 8 bases between the two germline ends. In DNA, the CDR3 is TGCAGCGTTGAACAGGGTGGCGAGCAGTACTTC. Residues: CSVEQGGEQYF.

This chain joins TRBV4-1 and TRBJ2-1; weak D call: TRBD2 (6 bases). Trimming removed 1 base from V and 5 bases from J, with 15 bases in between. CDR1 and CDR2 from the germline V gene are MGHRA and YSYEKL. The CDR3 has 16 amino acids. The CDR3 loop is CASSQAPRGSHNEQFF. CDR3 nucleotides: TGCGCCAGCAGCCAAGCTCCACGGGGGTCCCACAATGAGCAGTTCTTC.

The genes are TRBV5-4 and TRBJ2-7; no definite D call. Deletions cut 4 bases from V and 6 bases from J, with 17 bases between. The CDR3 covers 14 residues. Germline assignment: CDR1 SGHNT and CDR2 YYREEE (reference sequence). DNA of the CDR3: TGTGCCAGCAGCCCCACTCCCGGGCCTTTCGAGCAGTACTTC. Translated: CASSPTPGPFEQYF.

The chain couples TRBV6-2 or TRBV6-3 to TRBJ1-1, with D uncertain. The ends were cut back, 7 bases at V and 6 bases at J, with 18 bases in the middle. This CDR3 contains 14 residues. CDR1 and CDR2 from the germline V gene are MNHEY and SVGEGT. The DNA of the CDR3 is TGTGCCAGCACCCCACCCCGGGAATTTCCTGAAGCTTTCTTT. Residues: CASTPPREFPEAFF.

This chain uses TRBV29-1 with TRBJ1-2; TRBD1 is a possible D gene (5 bases). Germline-derived CDR1 and CDR2 are SQVTM and ANQGSEA. Trimming took 4 bases from V and 2 from J, leaving 11 bases between them. The CDR3 totals 13 residues. The CDR3 DNA reads as TGCAGCGTTGGTCAGGGAACCAACTATGGCTACACCTTC. It is translated as CSVGQGTNYGYTF.

This sequence joins TRBV10-3 and TRBJ1-2, with a tentative D call TRBD1 (6 bases). Germline V gene lookup returns CDR1 ENHRY and CDR2 SYGVKD. V gave up 0 bases and J gave up 2 bases, with 13 bases separating them. This CDR3 has 16 amino acids. Written as DNA, the CDR3 is TGTGCCATCAGTGAGTCAAAGGGACACCTCAACTATGGCTACACCTTC. Encoded protein: CAISESKGHLNYGYTF.

The chain has TRBV18 and TRBJ1-5, with D possibly matching TRBD1 (6 bases). Germline assignment: CDR1 KGHSH and CDR2 LQKENI. The CDR3 sequence is 13 residues long. Trimming removed 4 bases from V and 7 bases from J, with 11 bases in between. The CDR3, as DNA: TGTGCCAGCTCACAGCAGGGGAAGCAGCCCCAGCATTTT. Translated: CASSQQGKQPQHF.

The chain employs TRBV11-2 and TRBJ1-1; no clear D gene. This CDR3 spans 13 amino acids. Trimming took off 5 bases at V and 3 bases at J, with 10 bases between the two ends. CDR1 and CDR2 (germline): SGHAT, FQNNGV. The CDR3 DNA sequence: TGTGCCAGCAGCCCTCACCCGTACACTGAAGCTTTCTTT. The encoded protein is CASSPHPYTEAFF.

This sequence joins TRBV6-4 and TRBJ2-1, with TRBD1 as a possible D gene (5 bases). V lost 3 bases and J lost 12, with 12 bases in between. Looked up from germline, CDR1 is MRHNA and CDR2 is SNTAGT. CDR3 length equals 12 residues. The CDR3 sequence is CASSEGQGGQFF. The CDR3 nucleotides read TGTGCCAGCAGTGAGGGGCAGGGTGGGCAGTTCTTC.

The chain links TRBV29-1 to TRBJ1-5, with TRBD1 as a possible D gene (6 bases). In germline, CDR1 is SQVTM, CDR2 ANQGSEA. Trimming removed 4 bases at V and 6 bases at J, with 10 bases between. This CDR3 is 12 amino acids long. CDR3 DNA sequence: TGCAGCGTTGGTTGGGGGGCTCAGCCCCAGCATTTT. It specifies CSVGWGAQPQHF.

The V call is TRBV27, the J call TRBJ2-7, with a weak D call TRBD1 (6 bases). The CDR3 runs to 15 residues. The V end lost 3 bases, the J end lost 4 bases, and 16 bases lay between the germline ends. Per the germline V gene, CDR1 is MNHEY and CDR2 is SMNVEV (reference sequence). Here the CDR3 reads CASSLGTPNPYEQYF. In DNA, the CDR3 is TGTGCCAGCAGTTTGGGGACACCGAATCCTTACGAGCAGTACTTC.

The chain joins TRBV24-1 to TRBJ2-3; D is uncertain. The CDR3 contains 14 residues. V was pared by 0 bases and J by 1 base, with 4 bases between. Germline V lookup: CDR1 KGHDR, CDR2 SFDVKD. The CDR3 here is CATSDLARTDTQYF. Written as DNA, the CDR3 is TGTGCCACCAGTGATTTGGCCCGCACAGATACGCAGTATTTT.

The chain is built from TRBV13 and TRBJ2-5; the D is unclear. Trimming pared 1 base from V and 11 bases from J, leaving 11 bases between. This CDR3 has 12 residues. CDR1 is PRHDT, CDR2 FYEKMQ, per germline (reference sequence). As DNA, the CDR3 is TGTGCCAGCAGCTTAGAACAGCATCAACAGTACTTC. Translated, it gives CASSLEQHQQYF.

The chain uses TRBV5-1 and TRBJ2-7; D is perhaps TRBD1 (6 bases). V was clipped by 4 bases and J by 4 bases, with 15 bases between them. This CDR3 is built from 14 residues. From germline, CDR1 is SGHRS and CDR2 YFSETQ. In DNA, the CDR3 is TGCGCCAGCAGCGGGTCGGGACACCTATACGAGCAGTACTTC. Protein sequence: CASSGSGHLYEQYF.

The gene calls are TRBV7-3 and TRBJ2-2; D assignment may be TRBD1 or TRBD2 (5 bases each). The V gene's germline CDR1 is SGHTA and CDR2 FQGTGA. This CDR3 region has 19 residues. V lost 1 base, J lost 1 base, and 19 bases lay in between. The CDR3 bases are TGTGCCAGCAGCTTAAAAGGGACGGGCCGACGCTTGAACACCGGGGAGCTGTTTTTT. Encoded protein: CASSLKGTGRRLNTGELFF.

The chain couples TRBV30 to TRBJ1-2, with D hard to call. Germline V gives CDR1 GTSNPN, CDR2 SVGIG (reference sequence). This CDR3 has 12 amino acids. V was clipped by 3 bases and J by 6 bases, with 11 bases between them. CDR3 sequence (DNA): TGTGCCTGGAGGCGATACAGTAATGGCTACACCTTC. Its protein product is CAWRRYSNGYTF.

The V gene is TRBV7-8, the J gene TRBJ2-7; no reliable D call. The CDR3 contains 12 residues. Trimming pared 8 bases from V and 6 bases from J, leaving 14 bases between. Looked up from germline, CDR1 is SGHVS and CDR2 is FQNEAQ. CDR3 protein: CASSQSSGEQYF. The CDR3 DNA reads TGTGCCAGCTCCCAATCCTCCGGCGAGCAGTACTTC.

The chain carries TRBV7-2 and TRBJ1-2; D might be TRBD1 (5 bases). The CDR3 length is 13 residues. Germline CDR1 reads SGHTA; CDR2 reads FQGNSA. Deletions cut 1 base from V and 6 bases from J, with 9 bases between. CDR3 DNA: TGTGCCAGCAGCTTAGTCCAGGGCGATGGCTACACCTTC. Translation: CASSLVQGDGYTF.

The chain couples TRBV2 to TRBJ1-4; 7 bases match TRBD1. The CDR3 is 13 residues long. CDR1 and CDR2 from the germline V gene are SNHLY and FYNNEI. The V and J ends lost 8 bases and 7 bases, in that order; junction bases with no gene match: 7. The CDR3 region is CASGQVPSEKLFF. CDR3 nucleotides: TGTGCCAGCGGACAGGTGCCTAGTGAAAAACTGTTTTTT. Combining the CDR3 with reference TRBV2 and TRBJ1-4 gives the whole variable domain EPEVTQTPSHQVTQMGQEVILRCVPISNHLYFYWYRQILGQKVEFLVSFYNNEISEKSEIFDDQFSVERPDGSNFTLKIRSTKLEDSAMYFCASGQVPSEKLFFGSGTQLSVL.

The V gene is TRBV11-2, the J gene TRBJ1-4; no definite D call. CDR3 size: 12 residues. The V gene's germline CDR1 is SGHAT and CDR2 FQNNGV. The V end was cut by 5 bases, the J end by 8 bases, with 9 bases between. This CDR3 is CASSHNGEKLFF. The CDR3 bases are TGTGCCAGCAGCCACAATGGGGAAAAACTGTTTTTT.